The clone carrying this T cell receptor (beta chain) was picked up many times. Its antigen is unknown. The sample belongs to a study of T-cell memory formation after mild COVID-19. About the study: TCR clustering was largely donor specific. Study outcomes and limitations: Researchers found some responding clones in pre-infection memory, a sign that cross-reactive memory joined. Day 15 to 85 contracting clones showed balanced CD4/CD8; day 15 to 37 expanders favored CD4+. Those CD4+ clones that contracted were mainly in CM and EM (CD8+ ones in EMRA).

TCRdb reanalysed the 5' RACE reads using MiXCR and keeps one entry per CDR3 protein. This repertoire shows tens of thousands of distinct CDR3 sequences, 9.5% to 15% found once; its top ten account for about 22%. Germline CDR1 SGHTA, CDR2 FQGTGA. The germline V and J ends were trimmed by 5 bases and 4 bases, with 9 bases remaining between them. This CDR3 has 13 amino acids. Sequencing was performed on PBMCs or a T cell subset sorted from them (not recorded which). The receptor was isolated from a man younger than 30 who had mild COVID-19 (a few samples of this study predate the infection). Cell type and time point are not known. This chain uses TRBV7-3 with TRBJ2-1, with TRBD2 as a possible D gene (6 bases). For the CDR3, the DNA is TGTGCCAGCAGCCAGGACTATTACAATGAGCAGTTCTTC. Protein sequence: CASSQDYYNEQFF.